The rows below give T cell receptor beta chains drawn from one sample of a study of T cell repertoires in cytomegalovirus infection. One entry per CDR3 protein, called by TCRdb with MiXCR from the reads. The sample records 250,000 or so distinct CDR3 sequences, approximately 17% being singletons. The source material was CD8+ T cells from PBMCs. The receptors derive from a human donor in good health (CMV status not recorded). Some clones in this sample may be carry-over from other donors' samples. The CDR3 runs from the conserved cysteine through the conserved F or W. The D gene is left open where the match is weak. Clone size is shown for a subset of rows, as once, few, many or a class of expanded clone.

V: TRBV28
D: -
J: TRBJ1-4
size: few
DNA: TGTGCCAGCAGTTTATCGGTCCTACGCAAACTGTTTTTT
CDR3: CASSLSVLRKLFF

V: TRBV6-2/TRBV6-3
D: -
J: TRBJ2-1
size: once
DNA: TGTGCCACCTTGGGCCTACGCTCCTACAATGAGCAGTTCTTC
CDR3: CATLGLRSYNEQFF

V: TRBV7-9
D: -
J: TRBJ2-1
size: many
DNA: TGTGCCAGTTCTTCCTGGAACAATGAGCAGTTCTTC
CDR3: CASSSWNNEQFF

V: TRBV11-2
D: -
J: TRBJ1-1
size: many
DNA: TGTGCCAGCAGCTTAGAGGGTAAGGGAGCTTTCTTT
CDR3: CASSLEGKGAFF

V: TRBV7-2
D: -
J: TRBJ1-1
size: many
DNA: TGTGCCAGCAGCTTATTTTTATCGGACACTGAAGCTTTCTTT
CDR3: CASSLFLSDTEAFF

V: TRBV28
D: -
J: TRBJ2-7
size: -
DNA: TGTGCCAGCAGTTTCCGGGACCGAATCCTCCTCGAGCAGTACTTC
CDR3: CASSFRDRILLEQYF

V: TRBV6-1
D: -
J: TRBJ2-5
size: few
DNA: TGTGCCAGCAGTGATCTGACTAAGTACCAAGAGACCCAGTACTTC
CDR3: CASSDLTKYQETQYF

V: TRBV4-3
D: -
J: TRBJ1-4
size: -
DNA: TGCGCCAGCAGCCAAGATATAGGAGTTGCAACTAATGAAAAACTGTTTTTT
CDR3: CASSQDIGVATNEKLFF

V: TRBV7-2
D: TRBD1
J: TRBJ1-2
size: many
DNA: TGTGCCAGCAGCCAGAGCCGGGCAGGGGGCTATGGCTACACCTTC
CDR3: CASSQSRAGGYGYTF

V: TRBV5-3
D: TRBD1
J: TRBJ1-6
size: -
DNA: TGTGCCAGCAGCCCGGCCGGGACAGACCTGTACTCACCCCTCCACTTT
CDR3: CASSPAGTDLYSPLHF

V: TRBV19
D: -
J: TRBJ2-7
size: many
DNA: TGTGCCAGTAGCCAAAGTGGAGTGGGAGCCTACGAGCAGTACTTC
CDR3: CASSQSGVGAYEQYF

V: TRBV7-9
D: TRBD2
J: TRBJ2-5
size: -
DNA: TGTGCCAGCAGCACACATCTCGGGGGGGATATTCAAGAGACCCAGTACTTC
CDR3: CASSTHLGGDIQETQYF

V: TRBV10-3
D: -
J: TRBJ2-7
size: few
DNA: TGTGCCATCAGTGAGTCGAGGGGGTACGAGCAGTACTTC
CDR3: CAISESRGYEQYF

V: TRBV5-6
D: -
J: TRBJ2-1
size: few
DNA: TGTGCCAGCAGCTTTCCAGGGCTACCAAGCTCCTACAATGAGCAGTTCTTC
CDR3: CASSFPGLPSSYNEQFF

V: TRBV7-6
D: -
J: TRBJ1-1
size: -
DNA: TGTGCCAGCAGCTTATCGGCAGCAAGTGTGGGCACTGAAGCTTTCTTT
CDR3: CASSLSAASVGTEAFF